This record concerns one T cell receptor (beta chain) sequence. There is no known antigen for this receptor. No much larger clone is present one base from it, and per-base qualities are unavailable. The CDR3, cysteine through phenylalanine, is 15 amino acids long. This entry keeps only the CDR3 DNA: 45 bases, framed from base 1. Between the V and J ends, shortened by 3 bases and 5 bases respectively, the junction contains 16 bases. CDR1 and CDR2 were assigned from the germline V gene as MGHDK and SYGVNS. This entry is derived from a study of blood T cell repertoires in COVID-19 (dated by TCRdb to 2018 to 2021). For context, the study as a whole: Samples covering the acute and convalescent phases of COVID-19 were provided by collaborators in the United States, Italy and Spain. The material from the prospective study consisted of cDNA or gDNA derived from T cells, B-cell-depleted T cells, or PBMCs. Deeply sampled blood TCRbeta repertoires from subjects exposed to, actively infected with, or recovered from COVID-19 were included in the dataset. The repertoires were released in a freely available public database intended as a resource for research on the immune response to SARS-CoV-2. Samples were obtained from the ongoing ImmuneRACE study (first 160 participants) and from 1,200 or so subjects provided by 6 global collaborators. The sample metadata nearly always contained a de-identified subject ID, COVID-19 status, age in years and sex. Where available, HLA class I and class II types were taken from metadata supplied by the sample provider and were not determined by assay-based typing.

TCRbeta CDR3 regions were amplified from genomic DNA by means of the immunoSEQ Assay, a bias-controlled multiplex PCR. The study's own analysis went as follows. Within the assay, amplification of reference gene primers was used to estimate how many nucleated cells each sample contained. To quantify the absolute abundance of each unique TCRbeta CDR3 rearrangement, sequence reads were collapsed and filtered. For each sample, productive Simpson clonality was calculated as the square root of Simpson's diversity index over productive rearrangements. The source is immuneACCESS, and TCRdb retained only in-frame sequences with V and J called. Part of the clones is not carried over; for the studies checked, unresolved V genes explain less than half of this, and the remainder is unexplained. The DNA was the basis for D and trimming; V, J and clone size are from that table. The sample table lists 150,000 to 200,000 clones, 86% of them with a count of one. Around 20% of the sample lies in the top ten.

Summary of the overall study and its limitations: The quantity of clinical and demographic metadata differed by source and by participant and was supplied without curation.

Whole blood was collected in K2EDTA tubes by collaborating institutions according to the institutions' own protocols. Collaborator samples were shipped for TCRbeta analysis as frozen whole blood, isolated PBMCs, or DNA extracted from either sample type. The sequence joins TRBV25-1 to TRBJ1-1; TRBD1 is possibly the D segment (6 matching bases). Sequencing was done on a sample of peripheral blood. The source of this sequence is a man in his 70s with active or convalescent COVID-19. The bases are TGTGCCAGCAGTGACCCCCGGACAGCCGAGACTGAAGCTTTCTTT. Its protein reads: CASSDPRTAETEAFF.